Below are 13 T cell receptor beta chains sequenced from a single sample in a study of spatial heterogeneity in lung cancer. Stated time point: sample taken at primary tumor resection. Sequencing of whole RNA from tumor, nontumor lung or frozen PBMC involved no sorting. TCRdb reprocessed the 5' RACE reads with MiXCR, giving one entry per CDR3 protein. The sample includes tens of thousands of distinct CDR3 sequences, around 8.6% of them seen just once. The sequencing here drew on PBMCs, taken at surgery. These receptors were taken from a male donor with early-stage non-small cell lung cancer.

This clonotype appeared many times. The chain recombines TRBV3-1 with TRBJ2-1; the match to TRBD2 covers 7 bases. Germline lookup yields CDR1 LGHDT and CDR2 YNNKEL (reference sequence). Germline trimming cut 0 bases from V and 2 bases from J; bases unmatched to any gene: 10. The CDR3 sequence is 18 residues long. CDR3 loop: CASSQEAISGAPYNEQFF. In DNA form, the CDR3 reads TGTGCCAGCAGCCAAGAAGCGATAAGCGGGGCCCCCTACAATGAGCAGTTCTTC.

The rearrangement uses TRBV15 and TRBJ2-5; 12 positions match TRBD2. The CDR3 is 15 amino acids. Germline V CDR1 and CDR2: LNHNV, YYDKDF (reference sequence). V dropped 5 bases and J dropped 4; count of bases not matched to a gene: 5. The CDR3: CATSPLAGGRETQYF. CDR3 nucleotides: TGTGCCACCAGCCCCCTAGCGGGGGGGCGAGAGACCCAGTACTTC.

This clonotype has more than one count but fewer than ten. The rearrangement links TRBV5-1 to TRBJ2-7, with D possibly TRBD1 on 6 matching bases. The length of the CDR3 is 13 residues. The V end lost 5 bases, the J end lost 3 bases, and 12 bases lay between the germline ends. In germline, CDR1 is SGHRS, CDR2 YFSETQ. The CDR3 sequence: CASRQGSNYEQYF. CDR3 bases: TGCGCCAGCAGACAGGGATCGAACTACGAGCAGTACTTC.

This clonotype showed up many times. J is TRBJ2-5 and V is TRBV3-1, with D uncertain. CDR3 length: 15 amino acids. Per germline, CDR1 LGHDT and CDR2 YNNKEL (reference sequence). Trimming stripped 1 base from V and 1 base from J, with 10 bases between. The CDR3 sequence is CASSQGPKGQETQYF. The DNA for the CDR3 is TGTGCCAGCAGCCAAGGTCCGAAAGGCCAAGAGACCCAGTACTTC.

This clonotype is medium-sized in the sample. The CDR3 reads CASSQVGTGQQETQYF. CDR3 nucleotides: TGTGCCAGCAGCCAAGTCGGGACAGGGCAACAAGAGACCCAGTACTTC. The chain recombines TRBV3-1 with TRBJ2-5; 9 positions match TRBD1. Germline CDR1 reads LGHDT; CDR2 reads YNNKEL (reference sequence). V lost 1 base to trimming and J lost 2 bases; unmatched junction nucleotides: 5. This CDR3 region has 16 residues.

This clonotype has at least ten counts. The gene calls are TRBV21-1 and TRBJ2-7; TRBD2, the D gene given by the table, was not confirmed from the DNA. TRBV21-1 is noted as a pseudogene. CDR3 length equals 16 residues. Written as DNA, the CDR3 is TGTGCCAGCAGCATAGTCGGACTAGCGGGATTTGACGAGCAGTACTTC. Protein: CASSIVGLAGFDEQYF.

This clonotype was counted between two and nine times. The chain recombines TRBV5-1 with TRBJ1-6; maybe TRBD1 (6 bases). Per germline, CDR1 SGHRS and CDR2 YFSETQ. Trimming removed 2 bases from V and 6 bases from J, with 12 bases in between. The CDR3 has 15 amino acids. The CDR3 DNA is TGCGCCAGCAGCTTCACCGGACAGCTTAATTCACCCCTCCACTTT. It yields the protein CASSFTGQLNSPLHF.

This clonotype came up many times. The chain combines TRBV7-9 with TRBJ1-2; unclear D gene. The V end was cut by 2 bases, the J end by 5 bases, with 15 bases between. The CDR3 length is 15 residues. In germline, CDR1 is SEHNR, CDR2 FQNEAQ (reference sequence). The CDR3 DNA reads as TGTGCCAGCAGCTTAAGTAAGATCCGGCCTTATGGCTACACCTTC. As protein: CASSLSKIRPYGYTF.

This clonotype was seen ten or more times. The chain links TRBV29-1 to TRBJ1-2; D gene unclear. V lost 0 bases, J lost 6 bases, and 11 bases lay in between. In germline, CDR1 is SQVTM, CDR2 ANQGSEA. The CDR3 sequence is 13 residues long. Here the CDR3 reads CSVEDDRQDGYTF. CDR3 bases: TGCAGCGTTGAAGATGACCGTCAGGATGGCTACACCTTC.

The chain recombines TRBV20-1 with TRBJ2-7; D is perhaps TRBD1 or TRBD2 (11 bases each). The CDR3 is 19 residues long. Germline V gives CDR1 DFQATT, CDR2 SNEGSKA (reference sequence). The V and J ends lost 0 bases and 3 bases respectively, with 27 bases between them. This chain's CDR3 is CSARDLGQGEGLADYEQYF. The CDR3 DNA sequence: TGCAGTGCTAGAGATCTGGGACAGGGGGAGGGACTAGCGGACTACGAGCAGTACTTC.

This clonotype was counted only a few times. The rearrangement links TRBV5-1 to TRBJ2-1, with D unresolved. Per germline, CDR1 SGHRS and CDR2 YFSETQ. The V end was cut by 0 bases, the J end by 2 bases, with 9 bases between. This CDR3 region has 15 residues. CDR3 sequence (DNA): TGCGCCAGCAGCTTGGACAACGGCCCCTACAATGAGCAGTTCTTC. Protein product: CASSLDNGPYNEQFF.

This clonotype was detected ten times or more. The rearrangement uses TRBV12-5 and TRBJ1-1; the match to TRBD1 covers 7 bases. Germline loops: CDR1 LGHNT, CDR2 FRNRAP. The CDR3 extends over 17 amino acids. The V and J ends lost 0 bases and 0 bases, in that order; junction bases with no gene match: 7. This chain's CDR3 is CASGLVFTGQMNTEAFF. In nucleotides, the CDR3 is TGTGCTAGTGGTTTGGTCTTTACGGGACAGATGAACACTGAAGCTTTCTTT.

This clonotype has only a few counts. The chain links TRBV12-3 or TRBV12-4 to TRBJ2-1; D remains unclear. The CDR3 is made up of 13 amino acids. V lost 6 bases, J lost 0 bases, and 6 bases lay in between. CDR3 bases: TGTGCCAGCAGCACGATCTCCTACAATGAGCAGTTCTTC. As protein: CASSTISYNEQFF.